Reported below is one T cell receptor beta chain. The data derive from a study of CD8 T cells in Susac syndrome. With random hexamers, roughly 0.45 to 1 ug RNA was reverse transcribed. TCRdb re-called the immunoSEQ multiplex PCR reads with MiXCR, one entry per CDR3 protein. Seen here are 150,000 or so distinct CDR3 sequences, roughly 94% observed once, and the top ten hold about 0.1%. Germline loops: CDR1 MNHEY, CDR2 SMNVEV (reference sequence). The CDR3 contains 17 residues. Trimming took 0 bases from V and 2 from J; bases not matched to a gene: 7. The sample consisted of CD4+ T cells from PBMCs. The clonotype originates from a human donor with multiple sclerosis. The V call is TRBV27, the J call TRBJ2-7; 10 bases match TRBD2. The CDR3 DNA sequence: TGTGCCAGCAGTTTATCGAGGGCTAGCGGGAGCCCCTACGAGCAGTACTTC. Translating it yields CASSLSRASGSPYEQYF.